This passage covers 15 T cell receptor beta chains from one sample sequenced in a study of blood T cell repertoires in COVID-19. The repertoire was sequenced with immunoSEQ multiplex PCR; TCRdb's copy has only in-frame clones and lacks some. The repertoire holds under 500,000 clones, with over 75% as singletons. Sequencing used PBMCs or T cells enriched from blood (not recorded which). These receptors were taken from a man aged 25 to 45 who had recovered from COVID-19.

The chain's CDR3 is CASSSGSQGKLFF. CDR3 nucleotide sequence: TGTGCCAGCAGCTCCGGCAGCCAGGGAAAACTGTTTTTT. The rearrangement joins TRBV9 to TRBJ1-4; D may be TRBD1 (5 bases). The CDR3 sequence is 13 residues long. Deletions cut 4 bases from V and 10 bases from J, with 14 bases between. The germline V gene encodes CDR1 SGDLS and CDR2 YYNGEE.

The rearrangement uses TRBV5-1 and TRBJ2-7, with TRBD2 matching over 11 bases. J was trimmed by 3 bases and V by 2 bases; bases with no gene match: 10. This CDR3 is 17 amino acids long. CDR1 and CDR2 (germline): SGHRS, YFSETQ. This CDR3 reads CASSFSLAGGQSYEQYF. The CDR3 region has the DNA TGCGCCAGCAGCTTTTCTTTAGCGGGAGGGCAAAGCTACGAGCAGTACTTC.

This chain links TRBV20-1 with TRBJ2-7, with 8 bases aligning to TRBD1. Germline values: CDR1 DFQATT, CDR2 SNEGSKA (reference sequence). Trimming removed 3 bases from V and 4 bases from J; junction bases left unmatched: 8. The CDR3 has 14 amino acids. This chain's CDR3 is CSASLGTGYYEQYF. In DNA form, the CDR3 reads TGCAGTGCTAGTCTGGGGACAGGATATTACGAGCAGTACTTC.

V usage is TRBV27 and J usage is TRBJ2-1; D gene unclear. Per germline, CDR1 MNHEY and CDR2 SMNVEV (reference sequence). The ends were cut back, 6 bases at V and 8 bases at J, with 8 bases in the middle. The CDR3 has 11 amino acids. The CDR3 spells CASRERYEQFF. The CDR3 DNA reads TGTGCCAGCAGGGAGAGGTATGAGCAGTTCTTC.

J is TRBJ2-5 and V is TRBV11-2; 12 positions match TRBD2. J was trimmed by 4 bases and V by 5 bases; bases with no gene match: 14. The CDR3 has 18 amino acids. Germline values: CDR1 SGHAT, CDR2 FQNNGV. The CDR3 coding sequence is TGTGCCAGCAGCCATGGTCTAGCGGGAGGGGATTATTTAGAGACCCAGTACTTC. Its translation is CASSHGLAGGDYLETQYF. The full variable domain, its missing parts supplied by reference TRBV11-2 and TRBJ2-5, is EAGVAQSPRYKIIEKRQSVAFWCNPISGHATLYWYQQILGQGPKLLIQFQNNGVVDDSQLPKDRFSAERLKGVDSTLKIQPAKLEDSAVYLCASSHGLAGGDYLETQYFGPGTRLLVL.

The chain couples TRBV14 to TRBJ1-1; D perhaps matches TRBD1 (5 bases). Trimming cost V 0 bases and J 6 bases, with 11 bases left between them. Germline V gene lookup returns CDR1 SGHDN and CDR2 FVKESK. The CDR3 is 14 amino acids. CDR3: CASSQDDSESEAFF. CDR3 nucleotide sequence: TGTGCCAGCAGCCAAGATGACAGTGAGTCTGAAGCTTTCTTT.

This rearrangement joins TRBV4-1 to TRBJ2-7; D may be TRBD2 (5 bases). Germline CDR1 and CDR2: MGHRA and YSYEKL. V was shortened by 4 bases and J by 2 bases, with 9 bases between the two germline ends. The CDR3 has 13 residues. CDR3 protein: CASSLAGAYEQYF. The CDR3 region has the DNA TGCGCCAGCAGCCTCGCGGGTGCCTACGAGCAGTACTTC.

The V and J genes are TRBV18 and TRBJ2-4, with 7 bases matching TRBD2. Looked up from germline, CDR1 is KGHSH and CDR2 is LQKENI. The CDR3 extends over 16 amino acids. V lost 2 bases and J lost 9; bases outside the gene matches: 13. The CDR3 DNA sequence: TGTGCCAGCTCACCATTGAGGCGGGAGAGGGTCGGCATTCAGTACTTC. This translates into CASSPLRRERVGIQYF. The complete variable domain, with remaining parts taken from reference TRBV18 and TRBJ2-4, reads NAGVMQNPRHLVRRRGQEARLRCSPMKGHSHVYWYRQLPEEGLKFMVYLQKENIIDESGMPKERFSAEFPKEGPSILRIQQVVRGDSAAYFCASSPLRRERVGIQYFGAGTRLSVL.

This clone was picked up a small number of times. The rearrangement uses TRBV7-9 and TRBJ1-1; TRBD1 is a possible D gene (5 bases). The V gene's germline CDR1 is SEHNR and CDR2 FQNEAQ (reference sequence). Deletions cut 5 bases from V and 13 bases from J, with 11 bases between. The CDR3 is 10 residues long. In nucleotides, the CDR3 is TGTGCCAGCAGCCCATTAAGGGGTTTCTTT. This sequence encodes CASSPLRGFF.

V and J are TRBV12-3 or TRBV12-4 and TRBJ2-1; D is unresolved. V was clipped by 5 bases and J by 10 bases, with 15 bases between them. This CDR3 contains 13 residues. The CDR3 loop is CASSPRLMEEQFF. In DNA, the CDR3 is TGTGCCAGCAGTCCACGACTTATGGAGGAGCAGTTCTTC.

The chain joins TRBV7-9 to TRBJ1-4; D gene ambiguous. Germline lookup yields CDR1 SEHNR and CDR2 FQNEAQ (reference sequence). This CDR3 region has 15 residues. V lost 5 bases and J 5 bases, leaving 15 bases between the germline ends. The CDR3 region has the DNA TGTGCCAGCAGCCAATGGACTGTTGGGAATGAAAAACTGTTTTTT. Its translation is CASSQWTVGNEKLFF. Full variable domain (outside the CDR3, taken from reference TRBV7-9 and TRBJ1-4): DTGVSQNPRHKITKRGQNVTFRCDPISEHNRLYWYRQTLGQGPEFLTYFQNEAQLEKSRLLSDRFSAERPKGSFSTLEIQRTEQGDSAMYLCASSQWTVGNEKLFFGSGTQLSVL.

This chain connects TRBV10-3 to TRBJ1-2; D is ambiguous. The CDR3 covers 11 residues. Looked up from germline, CDR1 is ENHRY and CDR2 is SYGVKD. Trimming pared 3 bases from V and 7 bases from J, leaving 6 bases between. Here the CDR3 reads CAISETVGYTF. DNA of the CDR3: TGTGCCATCAGTGAAACGGTTGGCTACACCTTC.

The V and J genes are TRBV3-1 (or the pseudogene TRBV3-2) and TRBJ2-7; possibly TRBD1 for D (5 bases). Trimming removed 3 bases from V and 2 bases from J, with 11 bases in between. The CDR3 has 14 amino acids. The germline V gene encodes CDR1 LGHDT and CDR2 YNNKEL (reference sequence). CDR3 sequence: CASSQGRVTYEQYF. CDR3 nucleotide sequence: TGTGCCAGCAGCCAGGGCAGGGTAACCTACGAGCAGTACTTC.

The V call is TRBV25-1, the J call TRBJ2-5, with a possible D match to TRBD2 (6 bases). Germline CDR1 is MGHDK and CDR2 is SYGVNS. Trimming removed 4 bases at V and 10 bases at J, with 16 bases between. The CDR3 is made up of 13 amino acids. CDR3 protein: CASSAVSPDYQYF. CDR3 nucleotides: TGTGCCAGCAGTGCCGTATCCCCGGACTACCAGTACTTC.

This clone was recorded once. The chain carries TRBV5-6 and TRBJ2-1; no reliable D call. Germline lookup yields CDR1 SGHDT and CDR2 YYEEEE. The CDR3 length is 16 residues. V shed 1 base and J shed 0 bases, with 11 bases lying between them. The CDR3 DNA follows: TGTGCCAGCAGCTTGACGCGCTCCTTCTCCTACAATGAGCAGTTCTTC. Its protein is CASSLTRSFSYNEQFF.